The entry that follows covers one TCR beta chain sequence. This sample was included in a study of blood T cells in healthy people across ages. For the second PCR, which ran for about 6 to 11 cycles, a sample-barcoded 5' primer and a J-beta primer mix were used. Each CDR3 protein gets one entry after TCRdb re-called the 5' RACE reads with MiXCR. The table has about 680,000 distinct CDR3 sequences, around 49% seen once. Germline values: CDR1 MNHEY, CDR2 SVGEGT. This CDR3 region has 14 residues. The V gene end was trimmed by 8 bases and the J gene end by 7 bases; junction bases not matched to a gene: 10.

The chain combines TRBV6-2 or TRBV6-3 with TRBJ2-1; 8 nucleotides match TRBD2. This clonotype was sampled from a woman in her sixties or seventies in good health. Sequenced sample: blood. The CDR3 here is CASEVAGRANEQFF. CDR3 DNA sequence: TGTGCCAGCGAAGTCGCCGGGAGGGCAAATGAGCAGTTCTTC.